This paragraph covers one T cell receptor beta chain sequence. The germline V gene encodes CDR1 SGHDN and CDR2 FVKESK. With 5 bases removed from V and 0 bases from J, the gap between germline ends came to 14 bases. This CDR3 has 16 residues. This sample was taken from a study of shared clonotypes between healthy human individuals. Across the whole study: Donor composition was two women and three men, aged 18 to 49.

Method: immunoSEQ multiplex PCR; TCRdb's copy keeps in-frame clones and lacks some. The profile covers around 1.9 million clones, with over 85% appearing a single time and around 1.7% taken by the ten largest. Naive-designated CD8 cells lacked CD45RO, were positively enriched for CCR7, and omitted terminally differentiated effector memory CD45RA+ cells. The receptor's source is a man between 18 and 35 years old in good health. Some clones in this sample may be carry-over from other donors' samples. The sequenced material came from naive CD8+ T cells from PBMCs. This rearrangement joins TRBV14 to TRBJ2-1; D might be TRBD2 (6 bases). CDR3 residues: CASSTGLPYSYNEQFF. CDR3 bases: TGTGCCAGCAGCACGGGACTCCCTTACTCCTACAATGAGCAGTTCTTC. The full variable domain, in which reference TRBV14 and TRBJ2-1 provide the parts outside the CDR3, is EAGVTQFPSHSVIEKGQTVTLRCDPISGHDNLYWYRRVMGKEIKFLLHFVKESKQDESGMPNNRFLAERTGGTYSTLKVQPAELEDSGVYFCASSTGLPYSYNEQFFGPGTRLTVL.